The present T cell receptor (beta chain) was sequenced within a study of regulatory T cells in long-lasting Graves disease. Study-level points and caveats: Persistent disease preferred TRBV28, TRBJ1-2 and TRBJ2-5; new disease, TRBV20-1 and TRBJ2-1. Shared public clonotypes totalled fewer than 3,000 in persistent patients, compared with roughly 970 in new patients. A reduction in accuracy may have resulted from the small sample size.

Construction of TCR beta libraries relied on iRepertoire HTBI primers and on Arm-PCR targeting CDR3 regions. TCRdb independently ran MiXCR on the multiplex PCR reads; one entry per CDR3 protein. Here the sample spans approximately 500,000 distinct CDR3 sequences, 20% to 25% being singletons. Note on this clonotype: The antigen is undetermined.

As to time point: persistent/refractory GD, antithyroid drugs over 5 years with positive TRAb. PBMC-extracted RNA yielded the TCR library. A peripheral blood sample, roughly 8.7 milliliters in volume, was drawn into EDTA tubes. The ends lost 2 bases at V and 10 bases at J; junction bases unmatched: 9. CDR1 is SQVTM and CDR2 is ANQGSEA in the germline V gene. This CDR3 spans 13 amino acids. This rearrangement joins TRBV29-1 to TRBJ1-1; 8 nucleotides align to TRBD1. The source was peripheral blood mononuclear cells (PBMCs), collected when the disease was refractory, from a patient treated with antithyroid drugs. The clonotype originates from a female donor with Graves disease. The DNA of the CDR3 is TGCAGCGTTGAATGGCAGGGGGCGATTGGAGCTTTCTTT. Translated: CSVEWQGAIGAFF.